This T cell receptor (beta chain) appears in the sequencing data of a study of blood T cells in healthy people across ages. Alongside a J-beta primer mix, a sample-barcoded 5' primer served in a second PCR lasting about 7 to 11 cycles. TCRdb reprocessed the 5' RACE reads with MiXCR, giving one entry per CDR3 protein. The sample yields some 760,000 distinct CDR3 sequences, 25% seen once. This clonotype has a handful of counts. This same sample was also part of a study on T cells of mothers and their children.

Sequencing used blood. The clonotype originates from a boy aged 5-17 years in good health.

The CDR3 bases are TGTGCCAGCAGCCAGAACCTGGCGGGGGTGCGCGATGAGACCCAGTACTTC. Amino acid sequence: CASSQNLAGVRDETQYF. The chain combines TRBV14 with TRBJ2-1; TRBD2 aligns across 7 bases. The DNA matches TRBJ2-5 better at its end, which makes the J call doubtful. This CDR3 region has 17 residues. The V gene's germline CDR1 is SGHDN and CDR2 FVKESK.